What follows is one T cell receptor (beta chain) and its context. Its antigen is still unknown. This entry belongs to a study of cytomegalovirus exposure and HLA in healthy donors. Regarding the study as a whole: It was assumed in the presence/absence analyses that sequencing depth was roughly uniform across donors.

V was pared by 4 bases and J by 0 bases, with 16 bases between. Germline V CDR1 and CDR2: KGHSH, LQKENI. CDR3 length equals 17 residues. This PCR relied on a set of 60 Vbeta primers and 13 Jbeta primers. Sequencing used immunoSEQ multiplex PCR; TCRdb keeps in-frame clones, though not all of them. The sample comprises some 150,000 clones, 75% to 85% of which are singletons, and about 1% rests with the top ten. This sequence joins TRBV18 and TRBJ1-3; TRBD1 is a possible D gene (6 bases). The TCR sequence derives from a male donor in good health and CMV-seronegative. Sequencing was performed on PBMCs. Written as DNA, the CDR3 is TGTGCCAGCTCACAGGGGGTGCTGATGAGCTCTGGAAACACCATATATTTT. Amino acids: CASSQGVLMSSGNTIYF.